These 24 T cell receptor beta chains originate from one sample sequenced in a study of CD8+ T cells in alopecia areata (dated by TCRdb to the late 2010s). The treatment or condition label here, explained by the study, means: oral pan-JAK inhibitor, 5-10 mg twice daily. Libraries were constructed by the immunoSEQ multiplex PCR assay. For TCR sequencing, RNA was extracted from every sample and reverse transcribed into cDNA to serve as template. This is the immuneACCESS table as TCRdb keeps it, with only in-frame sequences that have V and J called. A part of the clones is gone; compared with another copy, unresolved V genes explain less than half, and the rest is unexplained. This sample holds fewer than 200,000 clones; roughly 58% were observed only once. The ten largest make up 16% of the sample. The sample consisted of CD4+ T cells sorted from blood, taken at approximately week 60, from a patient treated with tofacitinib. The receptors stem from a human donor with alopecia areata.

This clone appeared many times. Other DNA variants within this sample encode the same CDR3. V usage is TRBV14 and J usage is TRBJ1-1; possibly TRBD1 for D (5 bases). The germline V gene encodes CDR1 SGHDN and CDR2 FVKESK. V was clipped by 0 bases and J by 4 bases, with 6 bases between them. The CDR3 contains 13 residues. This CDR3 is CASSQDRATEAFF. DNA for the CDR3: TGTGCCAGCAGCCAAGACAGGGCCACTGAAGCTTTCTTT.

The chain has TRBV11-2 and TRBJ2-1; D may match TRBD1 or TRBD2 (5 bases each). V was clipped by 5 bases and J by 3 bases, with 8 bases between them. The CDR3 totals 13 residues. The V gene's germline CDR1 is SGHAT and CDR2 FQNNGV. DNA for the CDR3: TGTGCCAGCAGCCGGGGCCTCTACAATGAGCAGTTCTTC. As protein: CASSRGLYNEQFF.

For the CDR3, the DNA is TGTGCCTGGAGGGCGATATTCGGTGTGGGCTACACCTTC. Encoded protein: CAWRAIFGVGYTF. V is TRBV30 and J is TRBJ1-2; D is uncertain. V lost 3 bases, J lost 8 bases, and 16 bases lay in between. CDR1 GTSNPN and CDR2 SVGIG come from the germline V gene (reference sequence). The CDR3 runs to 13 residues.

The chain links TRBV15 to TRBJ1-4; D call uncertain. With 0 bases removed from V and 0 bases from J, the gap between germline ends came to 5 bases. The CDR3 covers 15 residues. Germline V gene lookup returns CDR1 LNHNV and CDR2 YYDKDF (reference sequence). The CDR3 coding sequence is TGTGCCACCAGCAGAGATAGCGCAACTAATGAAAAACTGTTTTTT. Its translation is CATSRDSATNEKLFF.

This clone was recorded once. The rearrangement joins TRBV9 to TRBJ1-5; TRBD1 matches 7 bases. The CDR3 sequence is 14 residues long. Germline V CDR1 and CDR2: SGDLS, YYNGEE. The ends lost 3 bases at V and 3 bases at J; junction bases unmatched: 3. The CDR3 sequence is CASSAGGINQPQHF. The DNA for the CDR3 is TGTGCCAGCAGCGCAGGGGGGATCAATCAGCCCCAGCATTTT.

This chain links TRBV29-1 with TRBJ1-5; 8 nucleotides match TRBD1. The germline CDR1 and CDR2 sequences are SQVTM and ANQGSEA. The CDR3 extends over 16 amino acids. V lost 6 bases and J lost 2; bases outside the gene matches: 12. CDR3 sequence reads: CSVAGQGAEGNQPQHF. The CDR3 DNA reads TGCAGCGTAGCCGGGCAGGGGGCCGAGGGCAATCAGCCCCAGCATTTT.

V gene TRBV4-2 combines with J gene TRBJ2-7; 13 nucleotides match TRBD2. Germline CDR1 LGHNA, CDR2 YNFKEQ. The CDR3 consists of 16 residues. J gave up 4 bases and V 0 bases, and 3 bases lay outside the gene matches. CDR3 region: CASSQETSGGAYEQYF. In DNA form, the CDR3 reads TGTGCCAGCAGCCAAGAAACTAGCGGGGGGGCGTACGAGCAGTACTTC.

This clone was found once. V and J are TRBV30 and TRBJ1-6; D gene uncertain. V was pared by 4 bases and J by 2 bases, with 6 bases between. This CDR3 contains 13 residues. The germline gives CDR1 GTSNPN, CDR2 SVGIG (reference sequence). The CDR3 DNA follows: TGTGCCTGGAATGCACCCTATAATTCACCCCTCCACTTT. It codes for CAWNAPYNSPLHF.

This sequence joins TRBV5-1 and TRBJ2-1; TRBD2 matches at 7 bases. This CDR3 has 15 amino acids. V lost 6 bases and J lost 0; bases outside the gene matches: 6. The germline V gene has CDR1 SGHRS and CDR2 YFSETQ. DNA for the CDR3: TGCGCCAGCAAACAGCGGGGCCCCTCCTACAATGAGCAGTTCTTC. This codes for CASKQRGPSYNEQFF.

This clone was detected a few times. The chain combines TRBV5-6 with TRBJ1-5; D unresolved. The germline CDR1 and CDR2 sequences are SGHDT and YYEEEE. Trimming took 1 base from V and 4 from J, leaving 15 bases between them. The CDR3 runs 16 residues. CDR3 loop: CASSLFATGRNQPQHF. CDR3 sequence (DNA): TGTGCCAGCAGCTTGTTTGCCACCGGGAGGAATCAGCCCCAGCATTTT.

V and J are TRBV12-5 and TRBJ1-6, with D possibly TRBD1 on 6 matching bases. CDR3 length: 19 amino acids. V was clipped by 1 base and J by 8 bases, with 24 bases between them. Germline assignment: CDR1 LGHNT and CDR2 FRNRAP. The CDR3 protein is CASGLERGSSQGVHSPLHF. The CDR3, as DNA: TGTGCTAGTGGTTTGGAAAGAGGATCCTCACAGGGAGTGCATTCACCCCTCCACTTT.

This clone appeared a few times. The genes are TRBV29-1 and TRBJ1-2, with D uncertain. The CDR3 is made up of 10 amino acids. Germline V CDR1 and CDR2: SQVTM, ANQGSEA. With 4 bases removed from V and 8 bases from J, the gap between germline ends came to 8 bases. The CDR3 nucleotides read TGCAGCGTTGGCGACTCAGGCTACACCTTC. It is translated as CSVGDSGYTF.

The CDR3, as DNA: TGTGCCAGCAGCTTAGGACTAGCGGGCCAAACAGATACGCAGTATTTT. Amino acid sequence: CASSLGLAGQTDTQYF. The rearrangement uses TRBV7-9 and TRBJ2-3; 10 bases line up with TRBD2. The germline CDR1 and CDR2 sequences are SEHNR and FQNEAQ (reference sequence). The CDR3 contains 16 residues. Unmatched junction bases numbered 4, after V lost 1 base and J lost 3 bases.

The genes are TRBV6-1 and TRBJ2-5; D may match TRBD1 or TRBD2 (6 bases each). From germline, CDR1 is MNHNS and CDR2 SASEGT. Between the trimmed V and J ends, which lost 3 bases and 1 base, there was a span of 9 bases. This CDR3 is built from 14 residues. CDR3 residues: CASSEGGLQETQYF. The CDR3 region has the DNA TGTGCCAGCAGTGAGGGGGGCCTCCAAGAGACCCAGTACTTC.

The chain carries TRBV11-2 and TRBJ2-5; D call uncertain. The CDR3 has 13 amino acids. Germline-derived CDR1 and CDR2 are SGHAT and FQNNGV. V was pared by 5 bases and J by 2 bases, with 9 bases between. The CDR3 DNA reads as TGTGCCAGCAGCCGAGATCAGCAAGAGACCCAGTACTTC. Translated, it gives CASSRDQQETQYF.

The rearrangement joins TRBV7-2 to TRBJ1-6, with a weak D call TRBD1 (5 bases). The CDR3 contains 13 residues. Trimming stripped 3 bases from V and 9 bases from J, with 9 bases between. Germline CDR1 reads SGHTA; CDR2 reads FQGNSA. The CDR3 loop is CASSLGRGSPLHF. CDR3 nucleotides: TGTGCCAGCAGCTTGGGACGGGGTTCACCCCTCCACTTT.

This clone appeared a few times. A junction end diverges from the germline sequence, so it may reflect a read error. The chain joins TRBV7-8 to TRBJ1-2, with D hard to call. The CDR3 totals 12 residues. CDR1 is SGHVS and CDR2 is FQNEAQ in the germline V gene. The CDR3 sequence: CASSSSKYGYTF. The CDR3 coding sequence is TGTGCCAGCAGCAGTTCTAAATATGGCTACACCTTC.

The chain has TRBV5-4 and TRBJ1-2, with D maybe TRBD1 (5 bases). The V and J ends lost 0 bases and 4 bases respectively, with 13 bases between them. From germline, CDR1 is SGHNT and CDR2 YYREEE (reference sequence). This CDR3 region has 15 residues. DNA of the CDR3: TGTGCCAGCAGCTTGGGGAGCGGGGCCGGCTATGGCTACACCTTC. It codes for CASSLGSGAGYGYTF.

The chain carries TRBV30 and TRBJ2-1; D is unclear. The CDR3 totals 11 residues. CDR1 GTSNPN and CDR2 SVGIG come from the germline V gene (reference sequence). Trimming left V 0 bases short and J 10 bases short, with 7 bases between. The CDR3 DNA reads TGTGCCTGGAGTGTAATCAGAGAGCAGTTCTTC. It specifies CAWSVIREQFF.

This clone appeared a single time. J is TRBJ2-1 and V is TRBV19; no clear D. This CDR3 contains 12 residues. V shed 4 bases and J shed 6 bases, with 7 bases lying between them. Germline V gives CDR1 LNHDA, CDR2 SQIVND (reference sequence). The CDR3 region has the DNA TGTGCCAGTAGTAACCCGGCCAATGAGCAGTTCTTC. It specifies CASSNPANEQFF.

The chain has TRBV4-1 and TRBJ2-1; perhaps TRBD2 as D (5 bases). V was pared by 0 bases and J by 6 bases, with 12 bases between. The germline V gene has CDR1 MGHRA and CDR2 YSYEKL. The CDR3 consists of 15 residues. CDR3 amino acids: CASSQETIGVNEQFF. The DNA for the CDR3 is TGCGCCAGCAGCCAAGAAACCATCGGGGTCAATGAGCAGTTCTTC.

V gene TRBV14 combines with J gene TRBJ1-1; the match to TRBD1 covers 7 bases. Germline assignment: CDR1 SGHDN and CDR2 FVKESK. V lost 6 bases to trimming and J lost 3 bases; unmatched junction nucleotides: 4. The CDR3 extends over 13 amino acids. In nucleotides, the CDR3 is TGTGCCAGCAGTCCAGGGGGAGACACTGAAGCTTTCTTT. This encodes CASSPGGDTEAFF.

V and J are TRBV18 and TRBJ2-7; a weak D match, TRBD1 (6 bases). Trimming left V 3 bases short and J 3 bases short, with 9 bases between. Germline V gives CDR1 KGHSH, CDR2 LQKENI. This CDR3 contains 13 residues. CDR3 region: CASSPDSNYEQYF. The CDR3 DNA reads as TGTGCCAGCTCACCGGACAGCAACTACGAGCAGTACTTC.

V usage is TRBV29-1 and J usage is TRBJ1-1, with D unclear. This CDR3 has 14 residues. V shed 4 bases and J shed 0 bases, with 12 bases lying between them. Per the germline V gene, CDR1 is SQVTM and CDR2 is ANQGSEA. The CDR3 loop reads CSVGYRMVNTEAFF. The CDR3 region has the DNA TGCAGCGTTGGTTATCGAATGGTGAACACTGAAGCTTTCTTT.